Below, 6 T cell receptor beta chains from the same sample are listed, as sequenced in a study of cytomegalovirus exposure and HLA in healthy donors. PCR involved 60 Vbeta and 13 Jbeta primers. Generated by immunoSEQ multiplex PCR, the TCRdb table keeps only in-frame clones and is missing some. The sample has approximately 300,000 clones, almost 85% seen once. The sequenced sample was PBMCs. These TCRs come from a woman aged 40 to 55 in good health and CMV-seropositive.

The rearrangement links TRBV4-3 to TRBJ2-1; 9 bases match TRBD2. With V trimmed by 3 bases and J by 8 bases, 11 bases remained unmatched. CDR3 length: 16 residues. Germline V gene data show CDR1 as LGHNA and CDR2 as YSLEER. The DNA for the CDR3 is TGCGCCAGCAGCCAGGGAGAGAGCGGGAGGTTATATGAGCAGTTCTTC. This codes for CASSQGESGRLYEQFF.

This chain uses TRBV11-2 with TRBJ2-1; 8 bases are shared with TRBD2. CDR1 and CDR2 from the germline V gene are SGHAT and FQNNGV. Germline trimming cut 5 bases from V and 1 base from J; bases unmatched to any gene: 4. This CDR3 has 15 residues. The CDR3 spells CASSERELSYNEQFF. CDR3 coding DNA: TGTGCCAGCAGCGAGCGGGAGTTGTCCTACAATGAGCAGTTCTTC.

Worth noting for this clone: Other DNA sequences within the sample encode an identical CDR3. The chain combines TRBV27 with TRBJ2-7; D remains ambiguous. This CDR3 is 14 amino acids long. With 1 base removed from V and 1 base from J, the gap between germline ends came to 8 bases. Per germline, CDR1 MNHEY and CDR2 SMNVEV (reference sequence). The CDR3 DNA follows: TGTGCCAGCAGTTTATTCGGCGGTTCCTACGAGCAGTACTTC. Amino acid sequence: CASSLFGGSYEQYF.

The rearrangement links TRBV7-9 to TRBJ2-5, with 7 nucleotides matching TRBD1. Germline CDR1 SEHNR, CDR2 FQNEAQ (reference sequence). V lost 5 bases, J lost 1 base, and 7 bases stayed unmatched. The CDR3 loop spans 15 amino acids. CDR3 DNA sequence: TGTGCCAGCAGCCCACCCAGGACAGGCCAAGAGACCCAGTACTTC. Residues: CASSPPRTGQETQYF.

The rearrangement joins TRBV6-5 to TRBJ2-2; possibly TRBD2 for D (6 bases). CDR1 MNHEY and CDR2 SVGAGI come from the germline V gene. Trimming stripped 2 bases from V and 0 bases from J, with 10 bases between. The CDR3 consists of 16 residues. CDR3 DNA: TGTGCCAGCAGTTACGGACTACCTGCGAACACCGGGGAGCTGTTTTTT. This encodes CASSYGLPANTGELFF.

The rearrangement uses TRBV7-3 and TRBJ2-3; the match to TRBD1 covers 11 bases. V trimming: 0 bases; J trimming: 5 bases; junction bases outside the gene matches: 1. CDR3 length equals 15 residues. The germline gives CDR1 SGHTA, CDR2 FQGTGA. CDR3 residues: CASSLTGTGGDTQYF. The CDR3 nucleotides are TGTGCCAGCAGCTTAACCGGGACAGGGGGAGATACGCAGTATTTT.